These T cell receptor beta chains were read from a single sample in a study of T cells in Graves' hyperthyroidism and ophthalmopathy. TCRdb called the multiplex PCR reads again in MiXCR, with one record for every CDR3 protein. The sample yields about 320,000 distinct CDR3 sequences, roughly 17% seen once. The sequencing input was blood. The receptors here all came from a young man with Graves' hyperthyroidism. Both conserved end residues are part of each CDR3. Fields, in order: CDR3 DNA, CDR3 protein, D gene, J gene, V gene, CDR3 length, clone size. D genes are given only for firm matches. Not every row has a clone size; where given, it reads once, few, many or a size class.

cdr3_nt: TGCAGTGCCCCCTCGGCGTCGAACACCGGGGAGCTGTTTTTT; cdr3_aa: CSAPSASNTGELFF; d_call: -; j_call: TRBJ2-2; v_call: TRBV20-1; cdr3_length: 14; clone_size: -
cdr3_nt: TGTGCCAGCTCAGAACCGCTGGGTTTGAACACTGAAGCTTTCTTT; cdr3_aa: CASSEPLGLNTEAFF; d_call: -; j_call: TRBJ1-1; v_call: TRBV18; cdr3_length: 15; clone_size: -
cdr3_nt: TGTGCCAGCAGTACAACGACCGGGGACGGGGGCTACACCTTC; cdr3_aa: CASSTTTGDGGYTF; d_call: -; j_call: TRBJ1-2; v_call: TRBV28; cdr3_length: 14; clone_size: many
cdr3_nt: TGTGCCAGCAGCCCCCCCGCTAGCGGGCTTTTAGATGAGCAGTTCTTC; cdr3_aa: CASSPPASGLLDEQFF; d_call: TRBD2; j_call: TRBJ2-1; v_call: TRBV6-1; cdr3_length: 16; clone_size: many
cdr3_nt: TGTGCCAGCAGTTACTTAGTCGGGACCCACCCCACCTTC; cdr3_aa: CASSYLVGTHPTF; d_call: -; j_call: TRBJ1-2; v_call: TRBV6-5; cdr3_length: 13; clone_size: many
cdr3_nt: TGTGCCAGCAGCCAAGTTTGGGGCGCGGGGACCGGGGAGCTGTTTTTT; cdr3_aa: CASSQVWGAGTGELFF; d_call: -; j_call: TRBJ2-2; v_call: TRBV3-1; cdr3_length: 16; clone_size: many
cdr3_nt: TGTGCCACCAGTGAGAGAGACAGCTTGATCTCACCCCTCCACTTT; cdr3_aa: CATSERDSLISPLHF; d_call: -; j_call: TRBJ1-6; v_call: TRBV24-1; cdr3_length: 15; clone_size: few
cdr3_nt: TGTGCCAGCAGCCCCCCCCTTTCTTGGAGCTCCTACAATGAGCAGTTCTTC; cdr3_aa: CASSPPLSWSSYNEQFF; d_call: -; j_call: TRBJ2-1; v_call: TRBV27; cdr3_length: 17; clone_size: many
cdr3_nt: TGTGCCATCAGTGACCTCCGGGACACCACCACCTACGAGCAGTACTTC; cdr3_aa: CAISDLRDTTTYEQYF; d_call: -; j_call: TRBJ2-7; v_call: TRBV10-3; cdr3_length: 16; clone_size: few
cdr3_nt: TGCGCCAGCAGCCAAGCGTCAGGGCAGGGGAGGACTGAAGCTTTCTTT; cdr3_aa: CASSQASGQGRTEAFF; d_call: -; j_call: TRBJ1-1; v_call: TRBV4-1; cdr3_length: 16; clone_size: -
cdr3_nt: TGTGCCAGCAGTCCCTGGACAGGGGGCAATGTCGAGACCCAGTACTTC; cdr3_aa: CASSPWTGGNVETQYF; d_call: TRBD1; j_call: TRBJ2-5; v_call: TRBV28; cdr3_length: 16; clone_size: many
cdr3_nt: TGTGCCAGCAGTTCCGAGGACAGATCGAACACCGGGGAGCTGTTTTTT; cdr3_aa: CASSSEDRSNTGELFF; d_call: -; j_call: TRBJ2-2; v_call: TRBV28; cdr3_length: 16; clone_size: many
cdr3_nt: TGTGCCAGCAGGAGCTCGGGCAGAACCTACGAGCAGTACTTC; cdr3_aa: CASRSSGRTYEQYF; d_call: -; j_call: TRBJ2-7; v_call: TRBV6-1; cdr3_length: 14; clone_size: many
cdr3_nt: TGCGCCAGCAGCCAAGGTCGGGCGACAGGGGCCCGACCTTATAATGAAAAACTGTTTTTT; cdr3_aa: CASSQGRATGARPYNEKLFF; d_call: TRBD1; j_call: TRBJ1-4; v_call: TRBV4-1; cdr3_length: 20; clone_size: -
cdr3_nt: TGTGCCAGCTCACCACTTAGTGGCACTGAAGCTTTCTTT; cdr3_aa: CASSPLSGTEAFF; d_call: -; j_call: TRBJ1-1; v_call: TRBV18; cdr3_length: 13; clone_size: many
cdr3_nt: TGTGCTAGTGGTTTGGTACGCGGGCAGATCTACGAGCAGTACTTC; cdr3_aa: CASGLVRGQIYEQYF; d_call: -; j_call: TRBJ2-7; v_call: TRBV12-5; cdr3_length: 15; clone_size: few
cdr3_nt: TGTGCCAGCAGTTGGCGCAGCGGGAGCACCGGGGAGCTGTTTTTT; cdr3_aa: CASSWRSGSTGELFF; d_call: TRBD2; j_call: TRBJ2-2; v_call: TRBV12-3/TRBV12-4; cdr3_length: 15; clone_size: many
cdr3_nt: TGCGCCAGCAGCTTAGACAGGTCGTTCTCCTACAATGAGCAGTTCTTC; cdr3_aa: CASSLDRSFSYNEQFF; d_call: -; j_call: TRBJ2-1; v_call: TRBV5-1; cdr3_length: 16; clone_size: many
cdr3_nt: TGTGCCAGCAGCTTACAACAGGACCTCTACGAGCAGTACTTC; cdr3_aa: CASSLQQDLYEQYF; d_call: -; j_call: TRBJ2-7; v_call: TRBV11-1; cdr3_length: 14; clone_size: -
cdr3_nt: TGCAGCGCTGATAGTAAAGGGGGCTACACCTTC; cdr3_aa: CSADSKGGYTF; d_call: -; j_call: TRBJ1-2; v_call: TRBV29-1; cdr3_length: 11; clone_size: few
cdr3_nt: TGTGCCTGGATGTTAACGGGAGGGCCCGGGGAGCTGTTTTTT; cdr3_aa: CAWMLTGGPGELFF; d_call: TRBD2; j_call: TRBJ2-2; v_call: TRBV30; cdr3_length: 14; clone_size: many
cdr3_nt: TGCAGCGCCCTCCGTGATACAGATACGCAGTATTTT; cdr3_aa: CSALRDTDTQYF; d_call: -; j_call: TRBJ2-3; v_call: TRBV29-1; cdr3_length: 12; clone_size: many
cdr3_nt: TGTGCCAGCAGTTACGAGAGGGAGTTAGACAATGAGCAGTTCTTC; cdr3_aa: CASSYERELDNEQFF; d_call: -; j_call: TRBJ2-1; v_call: TRBV6-6; cdr3_length: 15; clone_size: many
cdr3_nt: TGCGCCAGCAGCTTGGGACTAGCTAGGAACACCGGGGAGCTGTTTTTT; cdr3_aa: CASSLGLARNTGELFF; d_call: TRBD2; j_call: TRBJ2-2; v_call: TRBV5-1; cdr3_length: 16; clone_size: -